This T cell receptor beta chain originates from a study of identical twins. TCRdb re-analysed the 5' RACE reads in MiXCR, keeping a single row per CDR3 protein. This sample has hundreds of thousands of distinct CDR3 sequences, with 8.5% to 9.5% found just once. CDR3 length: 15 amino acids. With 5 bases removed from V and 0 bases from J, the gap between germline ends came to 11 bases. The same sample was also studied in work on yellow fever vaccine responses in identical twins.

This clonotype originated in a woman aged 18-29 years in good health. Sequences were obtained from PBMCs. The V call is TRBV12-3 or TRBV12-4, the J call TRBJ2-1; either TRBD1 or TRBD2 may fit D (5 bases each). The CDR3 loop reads CASSHTGPSYNEQFF. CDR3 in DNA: TGTGCCAGCAGTCATACGGGACCCTCCTACAATGAGCAGTTCTTC.